The present entry profiles one T cell receptor (beta chain) with its context. Profiling relied on immunoSEQ multiplex PCR, and the TCRdb table lists in-frame clones only, not all of them. Of about 49,000 clones in the sample, about 90% were seen once. V gave up 1 base and J gave up 1 base, with 13 bases separating them. Germline-derived CDR1 and CDR2 are SEHNR and FQNEAQ (reference sequence). The CDR3 extends over 16 amino acids. This sample is part of a study of technical replicates of blood from a handful of donors. Input material: PBMCs. The origin of this receptor is a human donor in good health. Some clones in this sample may be carry-over from other donors' samples. The chain uses TRBV7-9 and TRBJ1-2; TRBD1 might be the D (5 bases). The CDR3 reads CASSLVREQINYGYTF. The CDR3, as DNA: TGTGCCAGCAGCTTAGTCAGGGAACAAATTAACTATGGCTACACCTTC.